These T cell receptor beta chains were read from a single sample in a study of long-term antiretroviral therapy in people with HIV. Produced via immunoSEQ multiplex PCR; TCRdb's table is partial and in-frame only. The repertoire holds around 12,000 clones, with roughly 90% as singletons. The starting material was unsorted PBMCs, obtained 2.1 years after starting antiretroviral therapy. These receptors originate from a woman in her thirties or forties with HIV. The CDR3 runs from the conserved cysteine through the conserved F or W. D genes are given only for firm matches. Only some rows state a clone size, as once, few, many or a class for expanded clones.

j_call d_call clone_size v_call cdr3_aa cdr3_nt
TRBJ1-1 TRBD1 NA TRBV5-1 CASNLGTGDTEAFF TGCGCCAGCAACCTCGGGACAGGGGACACTGAAGCTTTCTTT
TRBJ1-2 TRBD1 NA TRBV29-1 CSVAGGSAGYTF TGCAGCGTGGCAGGGGGCTCCGCTGGCTACACCTTC
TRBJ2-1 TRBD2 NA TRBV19 CASSIWLAGAPNEQFF TGTGCCAGTAGTATCTGGCTAGCGGGGGCCCCCAATGAGCAGTTCTTC
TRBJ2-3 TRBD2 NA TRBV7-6 CASSFQGGGAVDTQYF TGTGCCAGCAGCTTCCAAGGCGGGGGGGCCGTGGATACGCAGTATTTT
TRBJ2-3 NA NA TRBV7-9 CASSPKQADTQYF TGTGCCAGCAGCCCTAAACAAGCAGATACGCAGTATTTT
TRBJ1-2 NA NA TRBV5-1 CASSLDGSYNYGYTF TGCGCCAGCAGCTTGGACGGCAGTTACAACTATGGCTACACCTTC
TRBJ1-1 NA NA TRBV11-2 CASSSTANTEAFF TGTGCCAGCAGTTCAACAGCGAACACTGAAGCTTTCTTT
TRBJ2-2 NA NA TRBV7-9 CASSIRGELFF TGTGCCAGCAGTATAAGGGGGGAGCTGTTTTTT
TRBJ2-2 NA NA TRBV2 CASILRPNTGELFF TGTGCCAGCATCCTCCGGCCGAACACCGGGGAGCTGTTTTTT
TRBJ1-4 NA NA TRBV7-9 CASSLGTANEKLFF TGTGCCAGCAGCTTAGGGACAGCAAATGAAAAACTGTTTTTT
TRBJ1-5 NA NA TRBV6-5 CASRPDGNQPQHF TGTGCCAGCAGACCCGACGGGAATCAGCCCCAGCATTTT
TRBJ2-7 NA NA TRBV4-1 CASSQENPRRFTYEQYF TGCGCCAGCAGCCAAGAAAACCCCCGACGTTTCACCTACGAGCAGTACTTC
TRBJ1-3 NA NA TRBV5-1 CASRPTLSGNTIYF TGCGCCAGCAGGCCGACCCTCTCTGGAAACACCATATATTTT
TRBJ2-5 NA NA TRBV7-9 CASSPTEQETQYF TGTGCCAGCAGCCCAACAGAACAAGAGACCCAGTACTTC
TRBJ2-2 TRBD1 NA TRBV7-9 CASSQGQGTDTGELFF TGTGCCAGCAGCCAGGGACAGGGGACTGACACCGGGGAGCTGTTTTTT
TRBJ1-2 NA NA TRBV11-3 CASSLDPYYGYTF TGTGCCAGCAGCTTAGATCCCTACTATGGCTACACCTTC
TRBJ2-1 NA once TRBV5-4 CASSLGISSYNEQFF TGTGCCAGCAGCTTGGGCATCAGCTCCTACAATGAGCAGTTCTTC
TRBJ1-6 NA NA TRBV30 CAWSVRGLTTRAGSPLHF TGTGCCTGGAGTGTACGAGGACTAACGACAAGGGCAGGTTCACCCCTCCACTTT
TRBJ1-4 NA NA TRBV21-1 CASSKRAGSTTNEKLFF TGTGCCAGCAGCAAGAGGGCAGGGTCAACAACTAATGAAAAACTGTTTTTT
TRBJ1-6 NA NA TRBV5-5 CASSLDRNNSPLHF TGTGCCAGCAGCTTGGACAGGAATAATTCACCCCTCCACTTT
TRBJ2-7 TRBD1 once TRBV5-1 CASSSDRVDEQYF TGCGCCAGCAGCTCGGACAGGGTCGACGAGCAGTACTTC
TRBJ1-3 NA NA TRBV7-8 CASSPTGLSGNTIYF TGTGCCAGCAGCCCAACAGGACTCTCTGGAAACACCATATATTTT
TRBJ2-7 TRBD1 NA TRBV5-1 CASRGQGTYEQYF TGCGCCAGCAGGGGACAGGGGACCTACGAGCAGTACTTC
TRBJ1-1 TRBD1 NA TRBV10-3 CAIKEEGRGQTEAFF TGTGCCATCAAAGAGGAGGGCAGGGGGCAAACTGAAGCTTTCTTT
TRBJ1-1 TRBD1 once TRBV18 CASSTTGGAEAFF TGTGCCAGCTCCACGACAGGGGGGGCTGAAGCTTTCTTT
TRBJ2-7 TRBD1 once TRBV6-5 CASLDRGNYEQYF TGTGCCAGCCTCGACAGGGGAAACTACGAGCAGTACTTC
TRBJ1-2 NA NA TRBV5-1 CASSLTYRTPYGYTF TGCGCCAGCAGCTTGACCTACAGGACGCCGTATGGCTACACCTTC
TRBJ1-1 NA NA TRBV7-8 CASSLAGGSEAFF TGTGCCAGCAGCTTAGCGGGGGGTTCTGAAGCTTTCTTT
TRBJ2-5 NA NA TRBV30 CAWSLIGYLSEETQYF TGTGCCTGGAGTCTAATAGGGTACCTCTCGGAAGAGACCCAGTACTTC
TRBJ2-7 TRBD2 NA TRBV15 CATSGGGISSYEQYF TGTGCCACCAGCGGCGGGGGAATAAGCTCCTACGAGCAGTACTTC
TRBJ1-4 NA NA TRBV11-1 CASSFNSGGLEKLFF TGTGCCAGCAGCTTTAATTCAGGAGGTCTTGAAAAACTGTTTTTT
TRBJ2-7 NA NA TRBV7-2 CASSPSYEQYF TGTGCCAGCAGCCCCTCCTACGAGCAGTACTTC
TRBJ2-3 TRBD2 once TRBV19 CASSSGGLAADTQYF TGTGCCAGTAGCTCAGGGGGACTAGCTGCAGATACGCAGTATTTT
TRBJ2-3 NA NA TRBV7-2 CASSFLGADTQYF TGTGCCAGCAGCTTTTTAGGGGCGGATACGCAGTATTTT
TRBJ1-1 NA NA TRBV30 CAWSPMGGRTEAFF TGTGCCTGGAGCCCTATGGGGGGAAGAACTGAAGCTTTCTTT
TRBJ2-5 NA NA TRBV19 CASSPSGGGRETQYF TGTGCCAGTAGTCCCTCTGGTGGGGGGCGAGAGACCCAGTACTTC
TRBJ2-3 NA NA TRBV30 CAWSASWGGLTDTQYF TGTGCCTGGAGCGCTTCGTGGGGGGGCCTCACAGATACGCAGTATTTT
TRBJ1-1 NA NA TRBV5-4 CASSSSRAGTEAFF TGTGCCAGCAGCTCTAGTCGGGCAGGAACTGAAGCTTTCTTT
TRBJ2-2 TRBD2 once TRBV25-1 CASSEYRTSPTGELFF TGTGCCAGCAGTGAATACAGGACTAGCCCTACCGGGGAGCTGTTTTTT
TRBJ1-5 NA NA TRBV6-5 CASSEVSGSQPQHF TGTGCCAGCAGTGAGGTGTCGGGTAGTCAGCCCCAGCATTTT
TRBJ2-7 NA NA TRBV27 CASSLGSSAYEQYF TGTGCCAGCAGTTTAGGTAGTAGCGCATACGAGCAGTACTTC
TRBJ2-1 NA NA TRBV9 CASSVDPGPVYNEQFF TGTGCCAGCAGCGTAGATCCAGGCCCGGTTTACAATGAGCAGTTCTTC
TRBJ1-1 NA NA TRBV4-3 CASSQAGVVTEAFF TGCGCCAGCAGCCAAGCAGGGGTAGTCACTGAAGCTTTCTTT
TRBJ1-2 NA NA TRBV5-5 CASSLEGGGLGYTF TGTGCCAGCAGCTTGGAGGGGGGCGGACTAGGCTACACCTTC
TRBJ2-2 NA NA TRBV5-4 CASSSSRQNTGELFF TGTGCCAGCAGCTCCTCGAGGCAGAACACCGGGGAGCTGTTTTTT
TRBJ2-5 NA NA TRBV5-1 CASSLNTGHIETQYF TGCGCCAGCAGCTTAAACACGGGACACATCGAGACCCAGTACTTC
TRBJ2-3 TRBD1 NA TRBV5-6 CASSYRDRDTDTQYF TGTGCCAGCAGTTACCGGGACAGGGACACAGATACGCAGTATTTT
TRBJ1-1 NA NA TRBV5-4 CASSLDLRQNTEAFF TGTGCCAGCAGCTTGGATCTCAGACAAAACACTGAAGCTTTCTTT
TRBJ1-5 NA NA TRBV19 CASSNRGSSDSNQPQHF TGTGCCAGTAGCAACCGAGGGTCGAGTGATAGCAATCAGCCCCAGCATTTT
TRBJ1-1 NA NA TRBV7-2 CASSQGRATEAFF TGTGCCAGCAGCCAGGGTAGGGCTACTGAAGCTTTCTTT
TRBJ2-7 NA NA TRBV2 CASRGYEQYF TGTGCCAGCAGAGGTTACGAGCAGTACTTC
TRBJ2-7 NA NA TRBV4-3 CASSQDMGRGLYEQYF TGCGCCAGCAGCCAAGATATGGGCAGGGGCCTCTACGAGCAGTACTTC
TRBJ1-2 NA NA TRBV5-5 CASSFEAGSYGYTF TGTGCCAGCAGCTTCGAAGCGGGATCCTATGGCTACACCTTC
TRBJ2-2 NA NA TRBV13 CASSLGTVANTGELFF TGTGCCAGCAGCTTAGGGACAGTCGCGAACACCGGGGAGCTGTTTTTT
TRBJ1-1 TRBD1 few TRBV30 CAWHRGETEAFF TGTGCCTGGCACAGGGGGGAAACTGAAGCTTTCTTT
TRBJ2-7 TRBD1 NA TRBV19 CASSIGQGGYEQYF TGTGCCAGTAGTATAGGACAGGGTGGGTACGAGCAGTACTTC
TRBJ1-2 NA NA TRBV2 CASTRENNYGYTF TGTGCCAGCACTCGAGAGAATAACTATGGCTACACCTTC